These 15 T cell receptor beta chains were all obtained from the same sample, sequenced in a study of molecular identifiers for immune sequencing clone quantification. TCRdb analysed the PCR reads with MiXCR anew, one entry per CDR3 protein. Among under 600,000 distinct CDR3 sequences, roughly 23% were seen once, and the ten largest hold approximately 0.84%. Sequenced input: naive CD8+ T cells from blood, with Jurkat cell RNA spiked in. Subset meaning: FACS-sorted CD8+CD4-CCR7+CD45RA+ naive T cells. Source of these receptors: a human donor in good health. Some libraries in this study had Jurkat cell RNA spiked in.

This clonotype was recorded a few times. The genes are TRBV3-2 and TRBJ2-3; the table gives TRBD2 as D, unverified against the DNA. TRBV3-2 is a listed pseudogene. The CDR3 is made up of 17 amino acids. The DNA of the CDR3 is TGTGCCAGCAGCCCGCACAGCGGGGGGGCCCCCACAGATACGCAGTATTTT. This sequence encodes CASSPHSGGAPTDTQYF.

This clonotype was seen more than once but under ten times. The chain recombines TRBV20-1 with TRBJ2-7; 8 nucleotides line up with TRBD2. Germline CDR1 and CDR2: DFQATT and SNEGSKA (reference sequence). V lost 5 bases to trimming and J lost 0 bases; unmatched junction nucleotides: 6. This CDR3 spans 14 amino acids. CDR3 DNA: TGCAGTGCTCTTAGCGGGAAAAGCTCCTACGAGCAGTACTTC. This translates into CSALSGKSSYEQYF.

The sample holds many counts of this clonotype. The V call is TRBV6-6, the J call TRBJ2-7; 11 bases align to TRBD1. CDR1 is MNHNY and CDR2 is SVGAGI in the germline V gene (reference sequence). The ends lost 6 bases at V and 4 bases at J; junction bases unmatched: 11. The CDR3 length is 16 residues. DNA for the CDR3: TGTGCCAGCAGCACCCTCCCCGGGACAGGGGGATACGAGCAGTACTTC. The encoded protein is CASSTLPGTGGYEQYF.

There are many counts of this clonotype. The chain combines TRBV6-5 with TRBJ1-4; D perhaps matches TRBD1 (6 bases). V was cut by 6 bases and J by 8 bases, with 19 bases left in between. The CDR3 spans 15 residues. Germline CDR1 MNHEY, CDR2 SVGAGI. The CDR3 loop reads CASSPDRNLWEKLFF. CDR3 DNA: TGTGCCAGCAGCCCCGACAGGAATCTTTGGGAAAAACTGTTTTTT.

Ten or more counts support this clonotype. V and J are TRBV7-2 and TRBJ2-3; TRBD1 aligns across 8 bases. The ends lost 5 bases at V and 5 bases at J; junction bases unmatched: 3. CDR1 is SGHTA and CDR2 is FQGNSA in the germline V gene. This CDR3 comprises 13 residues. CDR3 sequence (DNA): TGTGCCAGCAGCGCGACAGGGGTAGATACGCAGTATTTT. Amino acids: CASSATGVDTQYF.

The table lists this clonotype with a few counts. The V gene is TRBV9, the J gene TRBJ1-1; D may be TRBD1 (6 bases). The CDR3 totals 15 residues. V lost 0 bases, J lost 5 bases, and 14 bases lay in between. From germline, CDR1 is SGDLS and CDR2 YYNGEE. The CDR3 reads CASSVAPGEETEAFF. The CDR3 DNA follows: TGTGCCAGCAGCGTAGCTCCAGGGGAGGAAACTGAAGCTTTCTTT.

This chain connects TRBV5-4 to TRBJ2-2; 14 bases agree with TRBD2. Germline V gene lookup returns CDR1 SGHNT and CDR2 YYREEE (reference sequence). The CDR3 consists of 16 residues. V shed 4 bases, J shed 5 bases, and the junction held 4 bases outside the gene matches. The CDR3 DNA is TGTGCCAGCAGCCTAGGACTAGCGGGGGGTACCGGGGAGCTGTTTTTT. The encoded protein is CASSLGLAGGTGELFF.

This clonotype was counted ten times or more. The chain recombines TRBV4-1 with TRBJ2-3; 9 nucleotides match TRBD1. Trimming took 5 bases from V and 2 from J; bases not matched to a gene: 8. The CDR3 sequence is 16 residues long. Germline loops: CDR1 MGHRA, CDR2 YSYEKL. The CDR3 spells CASSGQGRAATDTQYF. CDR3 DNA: TGCGCCAGCAGCGGACAGGGGAGGGCCGCCACAGATACGCAGTATTTT.

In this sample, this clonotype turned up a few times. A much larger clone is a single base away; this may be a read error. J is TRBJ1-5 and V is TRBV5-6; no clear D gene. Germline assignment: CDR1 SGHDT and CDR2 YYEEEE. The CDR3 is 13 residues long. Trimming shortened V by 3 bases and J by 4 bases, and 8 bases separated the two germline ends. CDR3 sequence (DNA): TGTGCCAGCAGCTCGGCGGATAATCAGCCCCAGCATTTT. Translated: CASSSADNQPQHF.

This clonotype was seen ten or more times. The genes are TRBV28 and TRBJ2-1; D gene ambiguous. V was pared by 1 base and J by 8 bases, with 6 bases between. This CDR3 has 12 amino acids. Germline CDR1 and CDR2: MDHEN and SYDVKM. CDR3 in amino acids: CASSLSGDEQFF. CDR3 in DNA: TGTGCCAGCAGTTTATCTGGGGATGAGCAGTTCTTC.

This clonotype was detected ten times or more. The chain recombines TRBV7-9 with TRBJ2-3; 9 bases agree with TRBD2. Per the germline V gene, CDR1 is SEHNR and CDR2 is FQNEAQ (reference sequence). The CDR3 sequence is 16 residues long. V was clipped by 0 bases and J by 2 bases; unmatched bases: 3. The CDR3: CASSLALAGPTDTQYF. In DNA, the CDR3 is TGTGCCAGCAGCTTAGCACTAGCGGGTCCCACAGATACGCAGTATTTT.

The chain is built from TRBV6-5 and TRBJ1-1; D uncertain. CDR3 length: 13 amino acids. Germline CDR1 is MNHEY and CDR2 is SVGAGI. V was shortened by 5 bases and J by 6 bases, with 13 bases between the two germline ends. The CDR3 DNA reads TGTGCCAGCAGTAACGGACCTGTGGCTGAAGCTTTCTTT. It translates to CASSNGPVAEAFF.

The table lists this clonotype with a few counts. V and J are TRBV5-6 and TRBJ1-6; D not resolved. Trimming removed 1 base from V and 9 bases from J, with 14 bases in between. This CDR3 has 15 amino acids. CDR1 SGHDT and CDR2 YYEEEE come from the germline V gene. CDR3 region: CASSLQPDGISPLHF. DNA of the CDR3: TGTGCCAGCAGCTTGCAACCGGATGGGATTTCACCCCTCCACTTT.

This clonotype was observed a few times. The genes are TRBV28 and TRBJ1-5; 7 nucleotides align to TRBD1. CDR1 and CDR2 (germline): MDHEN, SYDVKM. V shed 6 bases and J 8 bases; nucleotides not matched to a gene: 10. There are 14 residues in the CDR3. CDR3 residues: CASSPAGTVEPQHF. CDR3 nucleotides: TGTGCCAGCAGCCCCGCCGGGACAGTGGAGCCCCAGCATTTT.

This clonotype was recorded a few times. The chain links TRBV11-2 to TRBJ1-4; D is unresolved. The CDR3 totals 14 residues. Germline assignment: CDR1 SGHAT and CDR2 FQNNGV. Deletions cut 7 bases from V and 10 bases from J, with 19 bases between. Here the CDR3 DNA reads TGTGCCAGCACCCCGGTGGTCACTCAAGGAAAACTGTTTTTT. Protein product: CASTPVVTQGKLFF.